This entry is about one TCR beta chain. Its antigen is not identified. Libraries were prepared by immunoSEQ multiplex PCR; TCRdb keeps only in-frame clonotypes and omits some of them. This table has approximately 120,000 clones, 93% appearing once. This specimen comes from a study of T cell responses to AZD1222 COVID-19 vaccine. Notes on the study in general: There were mostly white British donors and more females than males, and clonal diversity was possibly underestimated. Just a handful of AZD1222 recipients tested seropositive at baseline. An increase in Spike-specific TCR breadth and depth was observed after two AZD1222 doses.

V was shortened by 4 bases and J by 1 base, with 5 bases between the two germline ends. Germline-derived CDR1 and CDR2 are SNHLY and FYNNEI. This CDR3 spans 13 amino acids. The chain joins TRBV2 to TRBJ1-5; the D is unclear. The receptor was derived from an adult in good health. The material sequenced was peripheral blood, taken on day 0 of AZD1222 vaccination. This chain's CDR3 is CASSVGSNQPQHF. The CDR3 DNA is TGTGCCAGCAGTGTCGGGAGCAATCAGCCCCAGCATTTT.